This T cell receptor beta chain was identified in a study of response to subunit inactivated influenza vaccine. Looked up from germline, CDR1 is SGHAT and CDR2 is FQNNGV. The germline V and J ends were trimmed by 1 base and 2 bases, with 9 bases remaining between them. This CDR3 is 15 amino acids long. Via MiXCR, TCRdb re-called the RT-PCR reads, giving one row per CDR3 protein. The sample has some 570,000 distinct CDR3 sequences, approximately 10% seen once. This sample also belongs to another study, concerning T cells expressing NK-cell markers. Turning to that study: The authors generated TCR beta cDNA through 5'RACE template switching with UMIs. Sorting was restricted to alpha-beta TCR T cells by an anti-gamma-delta TCR antibody in several experiments. Dominance of the CD3+CD56-NKG2C+ fraction by these clonotypes also held in several donors.

The origin of this receptor is a man between 45 and 60 years old who received an inactivated influenza vaccine. The input for sequencing was PBMCs from blood, taken on the day of vaccination. J is TRBJ2-1 and V is TRBV11-2; a weak D match, TRBD1 (6 bases). CDR3 coding DNA: TGTGCCAGCAGCTTAGCCACAGGGACCTACAATGAGCAGTTCTTC. Residues: CASSLATGTYNEQFF. Supplemented by reference TRBV11-2 and TRBJ2-1, the full variable domain reads EAGVAQSPRYKIIEKRQSVAFWCNPISGHATLYWYQQILGQGPKLLIQFQNNGVVDDSQLPKDRFSAERLKGVDSTLKIQPAKLEDSAVYLCASSLATGTYNEQFFGPGTRLTVL.